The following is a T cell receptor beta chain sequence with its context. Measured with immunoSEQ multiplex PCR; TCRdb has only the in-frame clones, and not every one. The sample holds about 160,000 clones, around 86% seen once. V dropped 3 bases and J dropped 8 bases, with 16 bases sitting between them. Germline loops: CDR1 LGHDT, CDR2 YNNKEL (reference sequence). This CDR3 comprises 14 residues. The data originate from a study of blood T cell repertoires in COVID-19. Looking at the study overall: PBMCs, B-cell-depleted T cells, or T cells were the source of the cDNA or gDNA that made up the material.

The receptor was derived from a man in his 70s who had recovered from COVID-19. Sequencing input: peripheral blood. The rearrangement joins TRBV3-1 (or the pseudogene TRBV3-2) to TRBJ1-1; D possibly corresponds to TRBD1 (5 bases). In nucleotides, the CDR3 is TGTGCCAGCAGCCACCCAGGATTAGGGGTGGAAGCTTTCTTT. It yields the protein CASSHPGLGVEAFF.